Each of the 5 T cell receptor beta chains below was sequenced from the same sample in a study of blood T cell repertoires in COVID-19. Data came from immunoSEQ multiplex PCR; TCRdb stores just in-frame clones and leaves some out. The sample records 160,000 or so clones, roughly 90% being singletons. Sequencing used peripheral blood. These receptors were taken from a man in his fifties or sixties with acute or convalescent COVID-19.

The rearrangement joins TRBV2 to TRBJ1-1; D gene ambiguous. CDR3 length equals 13 residues. V gave up 7 bases and J gave up 1 base, with 10 bases separating them. Germline V gene data show CDR1 as SNHLY and CDR2 as FYNNEI. The CDR3 coding sequence is TGTGCCAGCAAATACAGACAGAACACTGAAGCTTTCTTT. It specifies CASKYRQNTEAFF.

The chain employs TRBV5-6 and TRBJ1-1; no reliable D call. The CDR3 has 13 amino acids. Per germline, CDR1 SGHDT and CDR2 YYEEEE. V dropped 1 base and J dropped 1 base, with 5 bases sitting between them. CDR3 coding DNA: TGTGCCAGCAGCTTGCGAGGGAACACTGAAGCTTTCTTT. Its translation is CASSLRGNTEAFF.

The rearrangement joins TRBV3-1 (or the pseudogene TRBV3-2) to TRBJ2-1; maybe TRBD2 (5 bases). This CDR3 comprises 15 residues. V shed 1 base and J shed 4 bases, with 11 bases lying between them. Looked up from germline, CDR1 is LGHDT and CDR2 is YNNKEL (reference sequence). Here the CDR3 DNA reads TGTGCCAGCAGCCAAGGAGGCGGGCGATACAATGAGCAGTTCTTC. Encoded protein: CASSQGGGRYNEQFF.

The chain recombines TRBV4-3 with TRBJ2-2, with 8 positions matching TRBD2. CDR1 and CDR2 from the germline V gene are LGHNA and YSLEER. The length of the CDR3 is 19 residues. Germline trimming cut 2 bases from V and 0 bases from J; bases unmatched to any gene: 11. As DNA, the CDR3 is TGCGCCAGCAGCCAACCCACCGGGGGGGGTCCAGCGAACACCGGGGAGCTGTTTTTT. Translating it yields CASSQPTGGGPANTGELFF.

The CDR3 sequence: CASAGSGYGYTF. DNA for the CDR3: TGCGCCAGCGCAGGCTCGGGATATGGCTACACCTTC. The V and J genes are TRBV5-1 and TRBJ1-2; D is unresolved. With 7 bases removed from V and 5 bases from J, the gap between germline ends came to 12 bases. CDR3 length: 12 amino acids. Germline V gene lookup returns CDR1 SGHRS and CDR2 YFSETQ. Together with reference TRBV5-1 and TRBJ1-2, the CDR3 gives the full variable domain: KAGVTQTPRYLIKTRGQQVTLSCSPISGHRSVSWYQQTPGQGLQFLFEYFSETQRNKGNFPGRFSGRQFSNSRSEMNVSTLELGDSALYLCASAGSGYGYTFGSGTRLTVV.